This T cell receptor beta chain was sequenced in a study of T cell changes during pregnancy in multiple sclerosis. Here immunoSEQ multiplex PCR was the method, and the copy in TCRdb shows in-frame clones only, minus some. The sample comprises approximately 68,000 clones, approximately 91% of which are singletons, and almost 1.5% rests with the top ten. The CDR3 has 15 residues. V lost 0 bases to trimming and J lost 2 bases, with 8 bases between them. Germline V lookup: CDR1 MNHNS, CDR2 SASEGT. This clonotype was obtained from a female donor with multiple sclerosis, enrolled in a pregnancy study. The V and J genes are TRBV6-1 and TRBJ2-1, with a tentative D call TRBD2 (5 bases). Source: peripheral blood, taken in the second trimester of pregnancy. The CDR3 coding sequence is TGTGCCAGCAGTGAAGCTCAGGAGGCCTACAATGAGCAGTTCTTC. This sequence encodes CASSEAQEAYNEQFF.